Presented here are 22 T cell receptor beta chains from one specimen sequenced in a study of spatial heterogeneity in lung cancer. Study results and limitations: Tracking of tumor mutation counts was seen in expanded intratumoral alpha and beta TCR counts.

As to time point: sample taken at primary tumor resection. Their antigens remain unidentified. MiXCR, applied by TCRdb to the 5' RACE reads, yields one record per CDR3 protein. The top ten clones hold 10% of a sample with tens of thousands of distinct CDR3 sequences, around 6.6% of them seen once. Sequenced material: lung tumor tissue, taken at surgery. The receptor source for this set is a male donor with early-stage non-small cell lung cancer.

This clonotype was recorded at least ten times. The V call is TRBV18, the J call TRBJ2-6; D is unclear. V gave up 6 bases and J gave up 4 bases, with 10 bases separating them. The CDR3 sequence is 14 residues long. Germline V CDR1 and CDR2: KGHSH, LQKENI. This CDR3 is CASSPDPGANVLTF. Written as DNA, the CDR3 is TGTGCCAGCTCCCCTGACCCGGGGGCCAACGTCCTGACTTTC.

This clonotype was seen many times. J is TRBJ2-7 and V is TRBV5-1, with TRBD2 as a possible D gene (6 bases). V lost 4 bases and J 7 bases, leaving 18 bases between the germline ends. Germline V gene data show CDR1 as SGHRS and CDR2 as YFSETQ. The CDR3 has 14 residues. DNA for the CDR3: TGCGCCAGCAGCGGGGGACTTTATTTGGGGGAGCAGTACTTC. It yields the protein CASSGGLYLGEQYF.

This clonotype has at least ten counts. This rearrangement joins TRBV6-1 to TRBJ1-2; D gene ambiguous. Germline V gene sequence: CDR1 MNHNS, CDR2 SASEGT. Trimming pared 7 bases from V and 7 bases from J, leaving 13 bases between. This CDR3 region has 12 residues. The CDR3 DNA sequence: TGTGCCAGCACCATTGATGTACGTGGCTACACCTTC. As protein: CASTIDVRGYTF.

This clonotype was detected ten times or more. The chain joins TRBV5-1 to TRBJ2-5; D is ambiguous. Looked up from germline, CDR1 is SGHRS and CDR2 is YFSETQ. The CDR3 is 14 residues long. V gave up 4 bases and J gave up 3 bases, with 13 bases separating them. This CDR3 reads CASSIGRRKETQYF. The CDR3 bases are TGCGCCAGCAGCATAGGACGGCGAAAAGAGACCCAGTACTTC.

The chain joins TRBV3-1 to TRBJ1-2; D perhaps matches TRBD1 (6 bases). Germline-derived CDR1 and CDR2 are LGHDT and YNNKEL (reference sequence). The CDR3 loop spans 13 amino acids. Trimming shortened V by 6 bases and J by 6 bases, and 14 bases separated the two germline ends. CDR3 coding DNA: TGTGCCAGCAGTCCTGACAGGTTTAATGGCTACACCTTC. Residues: CASSPDRFNGYTF.

This clonotype occurred many times. The chain joins TRBV5-1 to TRBJ2-1; the D is unclear. Looked up from germline, CDR1 is SGHRS and CDR2 is YFSETQ. This CDR3 contains 12 residues. Trimming shortened V by 4 bases and J by 8 bases, and 10 bases separated the two germline ends. CDR3 DNA sequence: TGCGCCAGCAGCATCGGTTATGATGAGCAGTTCTTC. Its translation: CASSIGYDEQFF.

This clonotype qualifies as medium-sized. The J gene is TRBJ2-5, the V gene TRBV30, with D maybe TRBD2 (6 bases). Germline V lookup: CDR1 GTSNPN, CDR2 SVGIG (reference sequence). This CDR3 is built from 13 residues. Trimming pared 5 bases from V and 7 bases from J, leaving 17 bases between. CDR3 in DNA: TGTGCCTGGGAAGGGGCGATGGGGGGGACCCAGTACTTC. Translated, it gives CAWEGAMGGTQYF. The full variable domain, rest sourced from reference TRBV30 and TRBJ2-5, is SQTIHQWPATLVQPVGSPLSLECTVEGTSNPNLYWYRQAAGRGLQLLFYSVGIGQISSEVPQNLSASRPQDRQFILSSKKLLLSDSGFYLCAWEGAMGGTQYFGPGTRLLVL.

Many counts were recorded for this clonotype. The chain couples TRBV7-6 to TRBJ2-7, with 7 bases lining up with TRBD1. The V gene end was trimmed by 5 bases and the J gene end by 2 bases; junction bases not matched to a gene: 6. There are 14 residues in the CDR3. The germline gives CDR1 SGHVS, CDR2 FNYEAQ. The CDR3 reads CASSTGQVAYEQYF. The CDR3 DNA sequence: TGTGCCAGCAGCACCGGACAGGTGGCCTACGAGCAGTACTTC.

This clonotype was detected many times. The chain employs TRBV7-3 and TRBJ2-5; the D is unclear. Trimming cost V 2 bases and J 1 base, with 5 bases left between them. This CDR3 has 13 residues. Germline V gene sequence: CDR1 SGHTA, CDR2 FQGTGA. The CDR3 here is CASSLGLQETQYF. The CDR3 DNA reads as TGTGCCAGCAGCTTAGGCCTCCAAGAGACCCAGTACTTC.

This clonotype was found many times. The chain links TRBV28 to TRBJ2-7, with TRBD1 matching over 9 bases. The CDR3 contains 15 residues. From germline, CDR1 is MDHEN and CDR2 SYDVKM. V shed 5 bases and J 3 bases; nucleotides not matched to a gene: 8. Written as DNA, the CDR3 is TGTGCCAGCAGTACTGGGGACAGGGATATCTACGAGCAGTACTTC. Translated: CASSTGDRDIYEQYF.

This clonotype has at least ten counts. V is TRBV6-2 or TRBV6-3 and J is TRBJ1-6, with D perhaps TRBD1 (5 bases). The CDR3 has 15 amino acids. Germline V CDR1 and CDR2: MNHEY, SVGEGT. V was cut by 4 bases and J by 11 bases, with 18 bases left in between. CDR3 DNA: TGTGCCAGCAGTTCCCGGGGGAAAGGAAGTGCACCCCTCCACTTT. This codes for CASSSRGKGSAPLHF.

Many counts were recorded for this clonotype. The chain links TRBV7-2 to TRBJ2-3; the D gene is possibly TRBD2 (7 bases). From germline, CDR1 is SGHTA and CDR2 FQGNSA. The CDR3 contains 15 residues. The V end lost 5 bases, the J end lost 4 bases, and 16 bases lay between the germline ends. As DNA, the CDR3 is TGTGCCAGCAGCCTTGGGGGGGCCTGGGCAGATACGCAGTATTTT. This translates into CASSLGGAWADTQYF. The full variable domain, its missing parts supplied by reference TRBV7-2 and TRBJ2-3, is GAGVSQSPSNKVTEKGKDVELRCDPISGHTALYWYRQSLGQGLEFLIYFQGNSAPDKSGLPSDRFSAERTGGSVSTLTIQRTQQEDSAVYLCASSLGGAWADTQYFGPGTRLTVL.

This clonotype was detected many times. The genes are TRBV19 and TRBJ2-3; D is possibly TRBD1 (6 bases). CDR1 is LNHDA and CDR2 is SQIVND in the germline V gene (reference sequence). The CDR3 is 15 amino acids. Trimming removed 9 bases from V and 2 bases from J, with 18 bases in between. The CDR3: CASQAGRGYTDTQYF. The CDR3 DNA follows: TGTGCCAGCCAGGCGGGCAGGGGATACACAGATACGCAGTATTTT.

This clonotype was seen ten or more times. V and J are TRBV12-3 or TRBV12-4 and TRBJ2-6; 7 bases line up with TRBD2. V was clipped by 4 bases and J by 2 bases; unmatched bases: 8. The CDR3 covers 17 residues. The CDR3 sequence is CASSSNPTSAGANVLTF. DNA for the CDR3: TGTGCCAGCAGTTCAAACCCCACTAGCGCTGGGGCCAACGTCCTGACTTTC.

The table lists this clonotype with many counts. The rearrangement joins TRBV7-9 to TRBJ1-1; D may be TRBD1 (5 bases). Germline CDR1 reads SEHNR; CDR2 reads FQNEAQ (reference sequence). Trimming removed 1 base at V and 5 bases at J, with 8 bases between. The CDR3 covers 13 residues. CDR3 residues: CASSLGAGTEAFF. The CDR3 nucleotides read TGTGCCAGCAGCTTAGGGGCAGGGACTGAAGCTTTCTTT.

The chain employs TRBV12-3 or TRBV12-4 and TRBJ2-3; TRBD1 matches at 7 bases. The CDR3 length is 16 residues. J gave up 5 bases and V 6 bases, and 14 bases lay outside the gene matches. CDR3 DNA sequence: TGTGCCAGCAGCCCTCGACTGAGGGGGCCGGGAGATACGCAGTATTTT. This encodes CASSPRLRGPGDTQYF.

This clonotype was counted at least ten times. The chain joins TRBV5-1 to TRBJ2-1; D remains unclear. The CDR3 consists of 14 residues. The V end lost 5 bases, the J end lost 1 base, and 10 bases lay between the germline ends. Germline V gives CDR1 SGHRS, CDR2 YFSETQ. The CDR3 reads CASSIMESYNEQFF. CDR3 nucleotide sequence: TGCGCCAGCAGTATAATGGAGTCCTACAATGAGCAGTTCTTC.

This clonotype came up many times. This chain joins TRBV5-1 and TRBJ2-7; D unresolved. Trimming pared 0 bases from V and 4 bases from J, leaving 17 bases between. The CDR3 extends over 16 amino acids. Germline V gene sequence: CDR1 SGHRS, CDR2 YFSETQ. CDR3 protein: CASSLATQGIGYEQYF. CDR3 DNA sequence: TGCGCCAGCAGCTTGGCTACTCAAGGGATTGGGTACGAGCAGTACTTC.

This clonotype has only a few counts. The genes are TRBV28 and TRBJ1-5, with 7 bases that match TRBD1. V shed 10 bases and J 6 bases; nucleotides not matched to a gene: 9. The germline V gene encodes CDR1 MDHEN and CDR2 SYDVKM. The CDR3 contains 13 residues. The CDR3: CATSTGWVQPQHF. In DNA form, the CDR3 reads TGTGCCACTTCGACAGGGTGGGTTCAGCCCCAGCATTTT.

This clonotype was seen ten or more times. V gene TRBV18 combines with J gene TRBJ1-1, with TRBD1 matching 7 bases. CDR1 KGHSH and CDR2 LQKENI come from the germline V gene. V gave up 4 bases and J gave up 5 bases; unmatched junction bases: 10. The CDR3 runs to 15 residues. The CDR3 DNA reads as TGTGCCAGCTCACTATTACAGGGGCGGGGGACTGAAGCTTTCTTT. This gives the protein CASSLLQGRGTEAFF.

The sample holds many counts of this clonotype. The CDR3 reads CASSLGTQRTGYHSEQYF. The CDR3 DNA is TGCGCCAGCAGCTTGGGGACCCAAAGGACAGGGTATCATAGCGAGCAGTACTTC. The rearrangement links TRBV5-1 to TRBJ2-7, with 8 positions matching TRBD1. The V gene's germline CDR1 is SGHRS and CDR2 YFSETQ. The V segment lost 0 bases and the J segment 6 bases; nucleotides outside the gene matches: 17. The CDR3 is made up of 18 amino acids.

Many counts were recorded for this clonotype. The chain links TRBV28 to TRBJ2-7; 9 positions agree with TRBD1. With V trimmed by 6 bases and J by 0 bases, 6 bases remained unmatched. There are 15 residues in the CDR3. Germline-derived CDR1 and CDR2 are MDHEN and SYDVKM. CDR3 DNA sequence: TGTGCCAGCAGACCACAGGGGGCAAGCTCCTACGAGCAGTACTTC. Translating gives CASRPQGASSYEQYF.